Below, 26 T cell receptor beta chains from the same sample are listed, as sequenced in a study of cytomegalovirus exposure and HLA in healthy donors. Primers for the PCR totalled 60 Vbeta and 13 Jbeta. TCRdb's table, derived via immunoSEQ multiplex PCR, lists solely in-frame clones and lacks some. The table shows 100,000 to 150,000 clones, with about 80% occurring only once. Sequenced: PBMCs. The source of these receptors is a boy aged 2 to 10 in good health and CMV-seronegative.

This clone was observed a single time. The rearrangement uses TRBV4-1 and TRBJ2-7; D is unresolved. Trimming removed 2 bases from V and 4 bases from J, with 9 bases in between. The CDR3 has 13 residues. Germline V gene sequence: CDR1 MGHRA, CDR2 YSYEKL. The CDR3 is CASSQIFGYEQYF. CDR3 nucleotide sequence: TGCGCCAGCAGCCAAATATTCGGGTACGAGCAGTACTTC.

This clone was picked up one time. The rearrangement joins TRBV6-5 to TRBJ1-1; D is possibly TRBD1 (6 bases). Germline V lookup: CDR1 MNHEY, CDR2 SVGAGI. The CDR3 contains 15 residues. The V gene lost 2 bases and the J gene lost 11 bases, with 21 bases spanning the gap. DNA for the CDR3: TGTGCCAGCAGTTACACCATGGACAGCCAGGGTCGGGCTTTCTTT. This codes for CASSYTMDSQGRAFF.

The chain couples TRBV19 to TRBJ1-2; 8 nucleotides align to TRBD1. The germline V gene has CDR1 LNHDA and CDR2 SQIVND (reference sequence). Trimming cost V 10 bases and J 3 bases; bases outside gene matches: 7. The CDR3 is 13 residues long. The CDR3 region has the DNA TGTGCCACCCACAGGGGGGACTACTATGGCTACACCTTC. Translating it yields CATHRGDYYGYTF.

The V call is TRBV6-4, the J call TRBJ1-4; no firm D call. In germline, CDR1 is MRHNA, CDR2 SNTAGT. V was trimmed by 3 bases and J by 0 bases, leaving 8 bases between them. This CDR3 has 15 amino acids. CDR3 region: CASSDTGTTNEKLFF. CDR3 nucleotides: TGTGCCAGCAGTGATACCGGGACAACTAATGAAAAACTGTTTTTT.

As to this clone: At one end the junction does not follow the germline gene, possibly because of a read error. V usage is TRBV7-9 and J usage is TRBJ1-1; D is unclear. Germline CDR1 and CDR2: SEHNR and FQNEAQ (reference sequence). The CDR3 totals 12 residues. The CDR3 sequence: CSSSLQSGYGFF. CDR3 in DNA: TGTTCCAGCAGCTTACAGTCCGGGTACGGTTTCTTT.

The rearrangement joins TRBV12-5 to TRBJ2-7; weak D call: TRBD1 (6 bases). This CDR3 is built from 14 residues. Trimming removed 5 bases from V and 5 bases from J, with 16 bases in between. The germline V gene encodes CDR1 LGHNT and CDR2 FRNRAP. Written as DNA, the CDR3 is TGTGCTAGTGGTCCCCAACAGGGTAGCCACGAGCAGTACTTC. This encodes CASGPQQGSHEQYF.

The V gene is TRBV7-2, the J gene TRBJ2-6; 11 bases match TRBD2. The CDR3 sequence is 18 residues long. From germline, CDR1 is SGHTA and CDR2 FQGNSA. V trimming: 5 bases; J trimming: 2 bases; junction bases outside the gene matches: 8. The CDR3 DNA is TGTGCCAGCAGCCCCCAACTAGCGGGAGCTCCTGGGGCCAACGTCCTGACTTTC. Its protein product is CASSPQLAGAPGANVLTF.

V is TRBV2 and J is TRBJ1-1, with 9 bases identical to TRBD1. Germline loops: CDR1 SNHLY, CDR2 FYNNEI. Losses at the gene ends were 5 bases for V and 4 bases for J; bases not matched to a gene: 5. The CDR3 is made up of 14 amino acids. CDR3 sequence: CASSRQGGVTEAFF. For the CDR3, the DNA is TGTGCCAGCAGTCGACAGGGGGGGGTCACTGAAGCTTTCTTT.

The chain joins TRBV11-2 to TRBJ2-5; a possible D gene is TRBD1 (5 bases). The ends were cut back, 6 bases at V and 5 bases at J, with 13 bases in the middle. The germline gives CDR1 SGHAT, CDR2 FQNNGV. CDR3 length: 13 residues. In DNA, the CDR3 is TGTGCCAGCAGGCCTACAGGAGCGGAGACCCAGTACTTC. This encodes CASRPTGAETQYF.

The chain uses TRBV7-2 and TRBJ2-7; D might be TRBD2 (5 bases). This CDR3 has 14 residues. CDR1 SGHTA and CDR2 FQGNSA come from the germline V gene. V gave up 5 bases and J gave up 2 bases, with 13 bases separating them. The CDR3 reads CASSPSSGTYEQYF. CDR3 sequence (DNA): TGTGCCAGCAGCCCAAGTTCGGGAACCTACGAGCAGTACTTC.

There are a few counts of this clone. The chain employs TRBV4-3 and TRBJ1-6; D not resolved. CDR3 size: 16 residues. The V and J ends lost 3 bases and 3 bases respectively, with 12 bases between them. Germline loops: CDR1 LGHNA, CDR2 YSLEER. The CDR3 nucleotides read TGCGCCAGCAGCCACAATATGGTACTCTATAATTCACCCCTCCACTTT. It specifies CASSHNMVLYNSPLHF.

The V call is TRBV7-9, the J call TRBJ1-4; maybe TRBD1 (6 bases). CDR3 length equals 14 residues. Per germline, CDR1 SEHNR and CDR2 FQNEAQ (reference sequence). Trimming removed 5 bases from V and 4 bases from J, with 11 bases in between. The CDR3 here is CASSPDRLNEKLFF. CDR3 coding DNA: TGTGCCAGCAGCCCGGACAGACTTAATGAAAAACTGTTTTTT.

Here the CDR3 reads CASSQQGAAQPQHF. CDR3 nucleotides: TGTGCCAGCAGTCAACAGGGGGCGGCTCAGCCCCAGCATTTT. J is TRBJ1-5 and V is TRBV6-1, with 9 positions matching TRBD1. Losses at the gene ends were 5 bases for V and 6 bases for J; bases not matched to a gene: 5. Germline V CDR1 and CDR2: MNHNS, SASEGT. CDR3 size: 14 residues.

This chain joins TRBV19 and TRBJ1-1; D unclear. The CDR3 extends over 13 amino acids. V was clipped by 4 bases and J by 0 bases, with 6 bases between them. The germline gives CDR1 LNHDA, CDR2 SQIVND (reference sequence). For the CDR3, the DNA is TGTGCCAGTAGTACCTTAATGAACACTGAAGCTTTCTTT. This translates into CASSTLMNTEAFF.

The gene calls are TRBV6-6 and TRBJ2-7; a possible D gene is TRBD1 (7 bases). The V end was cut by 2 bases, the J end by 1 base, with 15 bases between. This CDR3 contains 16 residues. Germline V gene sequence: CDR1 MNHNY, CDR2 SVGAGI (reference sequence). In nucleotides, the CDR3 is TGTGCCAGCAGTTACGGGGACAGTGGGGGGTCCTACGAGCAGTACGTC. Translation: CASSYGDSGGSYEQYV.

This chain connects TRBV5-1 to TRBJ2-3; D unresolved. CDR3 length equals 15 residues. V was pared by 4 bases and J by 0 bases, with 12 bases between. Germline loops: CDR1 SGHRS, CDR2 YFSETQ. The CDR3 DNA reads as TGCGCCAGCAGCCTACTATTCCCTAGCACAGATACGCAGTATTTT. The encoded protein is CASSLLFPSTDTQYF.

Here the CDR3 reads CASSQRDSQETQYF. The CDR3 DNA reads TGTGCCAGCAGCCAACGGGACAGCCAAGAGACCCAGTACTTC. V and J are TRBV13 and TRBJ2-5; 7 nucleotides align to TRBD1. Per the germline V gene, CDR1 is PRHDT and CDR2 is FYEKMQ (reference sequence). This CDR3 spans 14 amino acids. Unmatched junction bases numbered 4, after V lost 5 bases and J lost 1 base.

The chain links TRBV9 to TRBJ2-1; D is uncertain. Trimming cost V 0 bases and J 7 bases, with 2 bases left between them. Per germline, CDR1 SGDLS and CDR2 YYNGEE. This CDR3 region has 11 residues. In nucleotides, the CDR3 is TGTGCCAGCAGCGTAGCGAATGAGCAGTTCTTC. Its protein product is CASSVANEQFF.

The genes are TRBV6-4 and TRBJ2-3, with 13 bases aligning to TRBD2. Losses at the gene ends were 8 bases for V and 3 bases for J; bases not matched to a gene: 5. The germline V gene has CDR1 MRHNA and CDR2 SNTAGT. The CDR3 totals 15 residues. The DNA for the CDR3 is TGTGCCAGCTCTGGACTAGCGGGAGATACAGATACGCAGTATTTT. Translation gives CASSGLAGDTDTQYF.

V is TRBV4-2 and J is TRBJ2-7, with 10 bases identical to TRBD1. After removal of 4 bases from V and 2 bases from J, the junction contained 8 bases not matched to a gene. Germline V gene sequence: CDR1 LGHNA, CDR2 YNFKEQ. The CDR3 has 16 residues. In DNA, the CDR3 is TGTGCCAGCAGCCTTTCGGACAGGGGGGGGGCCTACGAGCAGTACTTC. This sequence encodes CASSLSDRGGAYEQYF.

The chain uses TRBV11-2 and TRBJ2-7; possible D gene TRBD2, 6 bases. The CDR3 runs 15 residues. From germline, CDR1 is SGHAT and CDR2 FQNNGV. With 4 bases removed from V and 2 bases from J, the gap between germline ends came to 15 bases. CDR3 nucleotides: TGTGCCAGCAGCTCCGATTTAGCGGAGACCTACGAGCAGTACTTC. Translating gives CASSSDLAETYEQYF.

This clone occurred a few times. The chain is built from TRBV6-5 and TRBJ2-1; maybe TRBD2 (5 bases). CDR1 and CDR2 (germline): MNHEY, SVGAGI. The CDR3 sequence is 15 residues long. V was pared by 0 bases and J by 6 bases, with 12 bases between. The CDR3 DNA follows: TGTGCCAGCAGTTACTCATCCCCCGAGGGCAATGAGCAGTTCTTC. Protein sequence: CASSYSSPEGNEQFF.

The sample holds a few counts of this clone. The gene calls are TRBV5-4 and TRBJ1-4; TRBD1 aligns across 7 bases. The junction had 4 bases not matched to a gene; V was cut back by 4 bases and J by 1 base. This CDR3 spans 15 amino acids. The germline V gene encodes CDR1 SGHNT and CDR2 YYREEE (reference sequence). CDR3 amino acids: CASSRPGGTNEKLFF. DNA of the CDR3: TGTGCCAGCAGCCGGCCAGGGGGAACTAATGAAAAACTGTTTTTT.

The rearrangement links TRBV12-2 to TRBJ2-7; the table calls TRBD2, which could not be checked here. TRBV12-2 is shown as a pseudogene. This CDR3 is built from 16 residues. CDR3 sequence: CASRATSGSFSYEQYV. DNA of the CDR3: TGTGCAAGTCGCGCGACTAGCGGGAGTTTCTCCTACGAGCAGTACGTC.

The rearrangement joins TRBV5-6 to TRBJ1-1; tentative D call: TRBD1 (5 bases). The CDR3 has 16 amino acids. V lost 0 bases, J lost 5 bases, and 17 bases lay in between. The germline V gene has CDR1 SGHDT and CDR2 YYEEEE. CDR3 DNA sequence: TGTGCCAGCAGCTTGGGTCCAGGGAAAGTACGGACTGAAGCTTTCTTT. The encoded protein is CASSLGPGKVRTEAFF.

The chain recombines TRBV4-1 with TRBJ2-2, with D hard to call. CDR3 length: 17 amino acids. The germline gives CDR1 MGHRA, CDR2 YSYEKL. V was pared by 1 base and J by 0 bases, with 12 bases between. The chain's CDR3 is CASSQVPSRPNTGELFF. As DNA, the CDR3 is TGCGCCAGCAGCCAAGTCCCGAGCAGGCCGAACACCGGGGAGCTGTTTTTT.